The T cell receptor (beta chain) described here comes from a study of cytomegalovirus exposure and HLA in healthy donors. Study details: Earlier, 200 million or so T cells were analyzed, and over 95 million unique TCR beta sequences were found among them. Among the roughly 430 genotyped donors, around 85% were placed in the Caucasian-associated ancestry cluster. Study-level findings and limits: Later analysis reportedly placed an Asian-associated ancestry cluster below the roughly 640-donor mean in N-insertions. High sensitivity and specificity were reportedly achieved when the classifier diagnosed cytomegalovirus status.

Comments on this clone: Its antigen is undetermined.

PCR employed 60 Vbeta and 13 Jbeta primers. The repertoire was sequenced with immunoSEQ multiplex PCR; TCRdb's copy has only in-frame clones and lacks some. The data contain 120,000 or so clones, around 74% of them singletons. This CDR3 contains 15 residues. Trimming shortened V by 0 bases and J by 4 bases, and 10 bases separated the two germline ends. Germline loops: CDR1 LGHNA, CDR2 YNFKEQ. Sequenced material: PBMCs. The source of this sequence is a man aged 55 to 70 in good health and CMV-seropositive. The chain recombines TRBV4-2 with TRBJ2-1; a possible D gene is TRBD2 (5 bases). The CDR3 DNA is TGTGCCAGCAGCCAAGAAGGACTGAGGTACAATGAGCAGTTCTTC. This gives the protein CASSQEGLRYNEQFF.